The 10 T cell receptor beta chains in this list originate from one sample, sequenced in a study of T-cell memory formation after mild COVID-19. TCRdb re-derived calls from the 5' RACE reads in MiXCR, one entry per CDR3 protein. The sample gives a few hundred thousand distinct CDR3 sequences, roughly an eighth of which show up once; roughly 22% is in the top ten. The sample taken for sequencing was PBMCs or a T cell subset sorted from them (not recorded which). All receptors come from a man between 18 and 29 years old who had mild COVID-19 (a few samples of this study predate the infection). Cell type and time point are not known.

This clonotype has at least ten counts. The gene calls are TRBV10-3 and TRBJ2-2; D uncertain. Trimming took off 0 bases at V and 1 base at J, with 0 bases between the two ends. The germline V gene encodes CDR1 ENHRY and CDR2 SYGVKD. This CDR3 comprises 13 residues. The CDR3 sequence: CAISESNTGELFF. The CDR3 coding sequence is TGTGCCATCAGTGAGTCGAACACCGGGGAGCTGTTTTTT.

CDR3 sequence: CASSLQGINEKLFF. The CDR3, as DNA: TGTGCCAGCAGCTTGCAGGGGATAAATGAAAAACTGTTTTTT. The chain joins TRBV7-9 to TRBJ1-4, with D possibly being TRBD1 (6 bases). From germline, CDR1 is SEHNR and CDR2 FQNEAQ (reference sequence). V lost 3 bases, J lost 5 bases, and 10 bases lay in between. The CDR3 totals 14 residues.

The V and J genes are TRBV10-3 and TRBJ2-7; D possibly matches TRBD1 or TRBD2 (5 bases each). CDR3 length: 12 amino acids. Trimming removed 8 bases from V and 2 bases from J, with 10 bases in between. Germline V gene data show CDR1 as ENHRY and CDR2 as SYGVKD. The CDR3 here is CAIRDGTYEQYF. For the CDR3, the DNA is TGTGCCATCCGGGACGGCACCTACGAGCAGTACTTC.

This clonotype has ten or more counts. The germline gene is not matched at one end of the junction; a read error may be the cause. The CDR3 sequence is CASSLGQFTDTQYF. The CDR3 DNA reads TGTGCTAGCAGCTTAGGACAGTTCACAGATACGCAGTATTTT. The rearrangement uses TRBV7-7 and TRBJ2-3; the D gene is possibly TRBD1 (6 bases). Per the germline V gene, CDR1 is SSHAT and CDR2 is FNYEAQ (reference sequence). This CDR3 region has 14 residues.

In its sample, this clonotype was seen a few times. The chain combines TRBV3-1 with TRBJ2-3; the D gene is possibly TRBD1 (6 bases). In germline, CDR1 is LGHDT, CDR2 YNNKEL (reference sequence). V lost 1 base and J lost 1, with 12 bases in between. CDR3 length: 16 amino acids. For the CDR3, the DNA is TGTGCCAGCAGCCAAGGGGGGCGGCTCCGCACAGATACGCAGTATTTT. This encodes CASSQGGRLRTDTQYF.

The J gene is TRBJ1-2, the V gene TRBV12-3 or TRBV12-4; TRBD1 might be the D (5 bases). This CDR3 is built from 14 residues. V lost 6 bases, J lost 4 bases, and 15 bases lay in between. This CDR3 reads CASSPGPLGYGYTF. CDR3 sequence (DNA): TGTGCCAGCAGCCCAGGGCCCCTTGGCTATGGCTACACCTTC.

This clonotype came up a few times. The DNA of the CDR3 is TGTGCCAGCAGGCCTCGGGCTAGCGCGGGCGACCGGGAGCTGTTTTTT. Translating it yields CASRPRASAGDRELFF. The chain uses TRBV7-8 and TRBJ2-2; D may be TRBD2 (6 bases). V lost 6 bases to trimming and J lost 9 bases, with 23 bases between them. CDR1 and CDR2 (germline): SGHVS, FQNEAQ. The CDR3 has 16 residues.

The chain has TRBV19 and TRBJ1-2; D gene unclear. The CDR3 totals 12 residues. The V gene lost 3 bases and the J gene lost 4 bases, with 6 bases spanning the gap. The germline CDR1 and CDR2 sequences are LNHDA and SQIVND (reference sequence). As DNA, the CDR3 is TGTGCCAGTAGTATTGAGAGCTATGGCTACACCTTC. This sequence encodes CASSIESYGYTF.

The chain links TRBV5-1 to TRBJ1-2; a possible D gene is TRBD1 (5 bases). Germline-derived CDR1 and CDR2 are SGHRS and YFSETQ. The V gene lost 0 bases and the J gene lost 2 bases, with 11 bases spanning the gap. CDR3 length: 15 amino acids. CDR3 bases: TGCGCCAGCAGCTTGGGCGGGACTTCGAACTATGGCTACACCTTC. It codes for CASSLGGTSNYGYTF.

This clonotype was observed a handful of times. The chain couples TRBV6-5 to TRBJ2-7; 11 bases map to TRBD2. Germline V gene sequence: CDR1 MNHEY, CDR2 SVGAGI. This CDR3 is 16 amino acids long. The V and J ends lost 6 bases and 6 bases, in that order; junction bases with no gene match: 13. The CDR3: CASRLRTSGPLGEQYV. CDR3 DNA: TGTGCCAGCAGACTGCGGACTAGCGGGCCCTTGGGCGAGCAGTACGTC.